This is a list of T cell receptor beta chains from one sample in a study of T-cell reconstitution after alpha-beta-depleted transplantation in children. TCRdb processed the PCR reads anew with MiXCR; each CDR3 protein has one entry. The data show about a million distinct CDR3 sequences, roughly 29% seen once. Sequencing used PBMCs, mostly from graft donor cells, obtained 360 days after TCRalphabeta/CD19-depleted stem cell transplant. These receptor sequences come from a boy younger than two who had a stem cell transplant for SCID, so the T cells may come from the graft donor. Each CDR3 is given with its conserved first and last residue. Each record gives: V gene, clone size, J gene, D gene, CDR3 DNA, CDR3 protein. A D gene is named only where the DNA matches it firmly. A clone size is listed for some rows: how often the clone was seen (once, few, many), or a class if it is expanded.

>TRBV7-9|-|TRBJ2-7|-
TGTGCCAGCAGCTTCCTTCCCGTGGGGGGCTGGAATTACGAGCAGTACTTC
CASSFLPVGGWNYEQYF
>TRBV5-5|-|TRBJ2-7|TRBD2
TGTGCCAGCTGCTCTCGGGGACTAGCAGATTACGAGCAGTACTTC
CASCSRGLADYEQYF
>TRBV12-3/TRBV12-4|few|TRBJ2-6|-
TGTGCCAGCAGTCGACAGGGACTGATAGGCTCTGGGGCCAACGTCCTGACTTTC
CASSRQGLIGSGANVLTF
>TRBV15|few|TRBJ2-3|-
TGTGCCACCAGGTGGCCTGACGGAAGCACAGATACGCAGTATTTT
CATRWPDGSTDTQYF
>TRBV3-1|few|TRBJ2-7|-
TGTGCCAGCAGCCAAGCGACTGACGAGCAGTACTTC
CASSQATDEQYF
>TRBV28|-|TRBJ1-2|-
TGTGCCAGCAGTTTAGCTCCAGACTACACCTTC
CASSLAPDYTF
>TRBV15|-|TRBJ2-3|-
TGTGCCACCAGCAGAGATCTCGGCGTCTCTAGCACAGATACGCAGTATTTT
CATSRDLGVSSTDTQYF
>TRBV18|-|TRBJ2-1|TRBD2
TGTGCCAGCTCACCGGCGGGGGGCCGAACCAACAATGAGCAGTTCTTC
CASSPAGGRTNNEQFF
>TRBV12-3/TRBV12-4|many|TRBJ1-1|-
TGTGCCAGCAGTCCCCCACCAAACACTGAAGCTTTCTTT
CASSPPPNTEAFF
>TRBV5-1|-|TRBJ2-2|TRBD1
TGCGCCAGCAGCTTGGTAGGGGGCTGGGAAACCGGGGAGCTGTTTTTT
CASSLVGGWETGELFF
>TRBV7-7|-|TRBJ2-2|-
TGTGCCAGCAGCTTAGGACCCGGGACTCGAAACACCGGGGAGCTGTTTTTT
CASSLGPGTRNTGELFF
>TRBV12-3/TRBV12-4|-|TRBJ2-3|TRBD2
TGTGCCAGCAGTTTCAGCGGGGGGGCCTACGCAGATACGCAGTATTTT
CASSFSGGAYADTQYF
>TRBV25-1|-|TRBJ2-7|-
TGTGCCAGCAGTGAATATCGGGGCCCCCCCTACGAGCAGTACTTC
CASSEYRGPPYEQYF
>TRBV12-3/TRBV12-4|few|TRBJ2-7|TRBD1
TGTGCCAGCAGTCGGAGACAGGGCGCCTACGAGCAGTACTTC
CASSRRQGAYEQYF
>TRBV7-8|-|TRBJ2-3|TRBD1
TGTGCCAGCAGCTTTACTCTGGGACAGGAGTACACAGATACGCAGTATTTT
CASSFTLGQEYTDTQYF
>TRBV12-3/TRBV12-4|few|TRBJ2-2|-
TGTGCCAGCAGTTTAAACCCCTCCCTTGAGAACACCGGGGAGCTGTTTTTT
CASSLNPSLENTGELFF
>TRBV5-1|-|TRBJ2-7|-
TGCGCCAGCAAGGTTGGGGGTGAGGAGCAGTACTTC
CASKVGGEEQYF
>TRBV12-3/TRBV12-4|few|TRBJ2-3|TRBD1
TGTGCCAGCCAAGGACAGGGGTTCACAGATACGCAGTATTTT
CASQGQGFTDTQYF
>TRBV13|-|TRBJ2-7|-
TGTGCCAGCAGCCTTTCCGGGTGGAACGAGCAGTACTTC
CASSLSGWNEQYF
>TRBV5-1|few|TRBJ2-1|-
TGCGCCAGCAGTTGGGGCGACTACAATGAGCAGTTCTTC
CASSWGDYNEQFF
>TRBV12-3/TRBV12-4|-|TRBJ2-3|-
TGTGCCAGCAGGCGGCGGGGACTGAGCACAGATACGCAGTATTTT
CASRRRGLSTDTQYF
>TRBV5-1|-|TRBJ2-5|-
TGCGCCAGCAGCTTGGGTCGGTATGAAGAGACCCAGTACTTC
CASSLGRYEETQYF
>TRBV12-3/TRBV12-4|-|TRBJ1-2|-
TGTGCCAGCAGTTGGGGCTTCTATGGCTACACCTTC
CASSWGFYGYTF
>TRBV4-1|many|TRBJ2-7|TRBD2
TGCGCCAGCAGCCAAGAGATAAGCGGGGGGCCCTACGAGCAGTACTTC
CASSQEISGGPYEQYF
>TRBV7-2|-|TRBJ1-1|-
TGTGCCAGCAGCTTAGATCCAGGGACGAACACTGAAGCTTTCTTT
CASSLDPGTNTEAFF
>TRBV5-8|-|TRBJ1-5|-
TGTGCCAGCAGCTCCGGACGGCACACTAGCAATCAGCCCCAGCATTTT
CASSSGRHTSNQPQHF
>TRBV4-2|few|TRBJ1-2|TRBD1
TGTGCCAGCAGCCAAGATATAGTTTGGGGGACAGGCCGCACACTCCTATATGGCTACACCTTC
CASSQDIVWGTGRTLLYGYTF
>TRBV11-1|-|TRBJ2-3|TRBD2
TGTGCCAGCACCTCGGGGAGCGGGGGGTTTCCCACAGATACGCAGTATTTT
CASTSGSGGFPTDTQYF
>TRBV24-1|few|TRBJ2-5|-
TGTGCCACCAGTGATTCCAGGACACCTCAAGAGACCCAGTACTTC
CATSDSRTPQETQYF
>TRBV5-1|few|TRBJ2-1|-
TGCGCCAGCAGCCGCGAGTCCCGGGACTCGGACGAGCAGTTCTTC
CASSRESRDSDEQFF
>TRBV2|many|TRBJ2-5|-
TGTGCCAGCGGCAGGGAATTCCTCCAAGAGACCCAGTACTTC
CASGREFLQETQYF
>TRBV27|few|TRBJ2-1|-
TGTGCCAGCAATTTGGGGAGCTCCTACAATGAGCAGTTCTTC
CASNLGSSYNEQFF
>TRBV7-9|many|TRBJ2-3|TRBD2
TGTGCCAGCAGCTTACGGAATAGCGGGGGGCCATCAGATACGCAGTATTTT
CASSLRNSGGPSDTQYF
>TRBV7-2|many|TRBJ1-4|TRBD1
TGTGCCAGCAGCTTAGCAGGGGGCGATGAAAAACTGTTTTTT
CASSLAGGDEKLFF
>TRBV5-1|-|TRBJ2-3|-
TGCGCCAGCAGCTTGTCCTCGGGTTTTAGCACAGATACGCAGTATTTT
CASSLSSGFSTDTQYF
>TRBV5-1|-|TRBJ2-7|-
TGCGCCAGCAGTGGGGGGCACTACGAGCAGTACTTC
CASSGGHYEQYF
>TRBV27|-|TRBJ2-1|-
TGTGCCAGCAGTTTAAGCCAGCGGGCTTCCTCCTACAATGAGCAGTTCTTC
CASSLSQRASSYNEQFF
>TRBV7-9|few|TRBJ1-1|-
TGTGCCAGCATCGGAACCCTGGGGGAACGAGGGAACACTGAAGCTTTCTTT
CASIGTLGERGNTEAFF
>TRBV12-3/TRBV12-4|few|TRBJ2-3|TRBD1
TGTGCCAGCAGTTTAGGGACAGGGCCCTACACAGATACGCAGTATTTT
CASSLGTGPYTDTQYF
>TRBV27|-|TRBJ1-1|TRBD1
TGTGCCAGCAGGCCAACCGGGACAGGGGGTCGGAACACTGAAGCTTTCTTT
CASRPTGTGGRNTEAFF
>TRBV2|-|TRBJ2-3|-
TGTGCCAGCAGTGACCCCCTGAACGCAGATACGCAGTATTTT
CASSDPLNADTQYF
>TRBV5-1|-|TRBJ2-2|TRBD1
TGCGCCAGCAGCCCTAAGGGACAGGGGACCGGGGAGCTGTTTTTT
CASSPKGQGTGELFF
>TRBV3-1|-|TRBJ2-1|-
TGTGCCAGCAGCCAAGGGTGGACAGTTGCCTACAATGAGCAGTTCTTC
CASSQGWTVAYNEQFF
>TRBV2|-|TRBJ2-7|-
TGTGCCAGCTCCTGGGGGGCGGAGCAGTACTTC
CASSWGAEQYF
>TRBV3-1|-|TRBJ2-7|-
TGTGCCAGCACCGACGGAGGGCTAAGCTCCTACGAGCAGTACTTC
CASTDGGLSSYEQYF
>TRBV6-5|-|TRBJ2-2|-
TGTGCCAGCAGTTCCCGGGACACCTGGAACACCGGGGAGCTGTTTTTT
CASSSRDTWNTGELFF
>TRBV24-1|-|TRBJ2-2|-
TGTGCCACCAGTGATTTGCGGTTGGGATTGGCGAATAACACCGGGGAGCTGTTTTTT
CATSDLRLGLANNTGELFF
>TRBV20-1|-|TRBJ2-1|TRBD1
TGCAGTGCCGCCGGGACAGAATCAAGCTCCTACAATGAGCAGTTCTTC
CSAAGTESSSYNEQFF
>TRBV3-1|-|TRBJ2-1|TRBD2
TGTGCCAGCAGCCAAAGAGCTAGCGGAAATGAGCAGTTCTTC
CASSQRASGNEQFF
>TRBV4-2|-|TRBJ1-1|TRBD1
TGTGCCAGCAGCCGAGGGGTAGGGACAGGGGCCGAGAACACTGAAGCTTTCTTT
CASSRGVGTGAENTEAFF
>TRBV19|few|TRBJ2-1|-
TGTGCCAGTAGTACCCGGGACGGACGTTACAATGAGCAGTTCTTC
CASSTRDGRYNEQFF
>TRBV4-2|-|TRBJ1-4|TRBD1
TGTGCCAGCAGCCTGAACCCTTCGACAGGGGAAAAGGAAAAACTGTTTTTT
CASSLNPSTGEKEKLFF
>TRBV5-1|few|TRBJ2-1|-
TGCGCCAGCAGCCCCGAGGTAGCGGTACACAATGAGCAGTTCTTC
CASSPEVAVHNEQFF